This T cell receptor beta chain was captured in a study of blood T cell repertoires in COVID-19. As for the study in general: Whether acute or convalescent, the COVID-19 samples came from the United States, Italy and Spain. T cells, B-cell-depleted T cells, or PBMCs supplied cDNA or gDNA.

The CDR3 consists of 17 residues. Germline CDR1 and CDR2: LGHNA and YSLEER. V was cut by 0 bases and J by 0 bases, with 9 bases left in between. In the authors' workflow: Estimates of nucleated cell counts were drawn from the amplification of reference gene primers. Repertoires were generated with immunoSEQ multiplex PCR, while TCRdb's copy carries only in-frame clones and drops some. V, J and clone size reflect that table, while D and trimming were determined from the DNA. The table includes about 140,000 clones, around 80% detected once. Sequenced input: peripheral blood. The chain combines TRBV4-3 with TRBJ2-6, with D perhaps matching TRBD2 (6 bases). The TCR sequence derives from a human donor in a cohort sampled during active COVID-19. CDR3 residues: CASSQDGGSSGANVLTF. Written as DNA, the CDR3 is TGCGCCAGCAGCCAAGATGGGGGGAGCTCTGGGGCCAACGTCCTGACTTTC.